One and the same sample provided the 16 T cell receptor beta chains below, sequenced in a study of blood T cell repertoires in COVID-19. Method: immunoSEQ multiplex PCR; TCRdb's copy keeps in-frame clones and lacks some. Of 250,000 to 300,000 clones detected, about 90% appear once; the ten largest clones hold roughly 10%. The sample taken for sequencing was peripheral blood. All receptors come from a woman in her seventies with COVID-19, enrolled during active disease.

The rearrangement uses TRBV12-3 or TRBV12-4 and TRBJ1-2, with D perhaps matching TRBD1 (6 bases). V was shortened by 2 bases and J by 6 bases, with 7 bases between the two germline ends. This CDR3 spans 12 amino acids. The CDR3 loop reads CASSLSGDGYTF. The CDR3 DNA follows: TGTGCCAGCAGTTTATCAGGGGATGGCTACACCTTC.

This clone has just one count. V usage is TRBV3-1 (or the pseudogene TRBV3-2) and J usage is TRBJ1-1; 7 bases agree with TRBD1. This CDR3 has 14 residues. Germline V gene lookup returns CDR1 LGHDT and CDR2 YNNKEL (reference sequence). Trimming cost V 1 base and J 5 bases; bases outside gene matches: 4. The CDR3 region is CASSQGGRGTEAFF. The CDR3 DNA follows: TGTGCCAGCAGCCAAGGGGGCAGGGGGACTGAAGCTTTCTTT.

Here the CDR3 DNA reads TGCGCCAGCAGCTTGCAGGGAAACACCGGGGAGCTGTTTTTT. Translating it yields CASSLQGNTGELFF. The chain combines TRBV5-1 with TRBJ2-2, with D possibly being TRBD1 (5 bases). Trimming left V 1 base short and J 2 bases short, with 6 bases between. The CDR3 has 14 amino acids. Germline values: CDR1 SGHRS, CDR2 YFSETQ.

DNA of the CDR3: TGTGCCTGGAGTACTAGCTCCTACGAGCAGTACTTC. Encoded protein: CAWSTSSYEQYF. The chain joins TRBV30 to TRBJ2-7, with D possibly matching TRBD2 (5 bases). Trimming removed 2 bases from V and 0 bases from J, with 5 bases in between. The CDR3 is 12 amino acids. Germline V CDR1 and CDR2: GTSNPN, SVGIG (reference sequence). Full variable domain (rest looked up from reference TRBV30 and TRBJ2-7): SQTIHQWPATLVQPVGSPLSLECTVEGTSNPNLYWYRQAAGRGLQLLFYSVGIGQISSEVPQNLSASRPQDRQFILSSKKLLLSDSGFYLCAWSTSSYEQYFGPGTRLTVT.

The chain links TRBV15 to TRBJ2-1, with 9 bases fitting TRBD2. The germline gives CDR1 LNHNV, CDR2 YYDKDF (reference sequence). There are 13 residues in the CDR3. V was clipped by 5 bases and J by 10 bases; unmatched bases: 6. CDR3 DNA sequence: TGTGCCACCAGCGTTCTTCTAGCGGGAGAGCAGTTCTTC. Amino acid sequence: CATSVLLAGEQFF.

The chain joins TRBV3-1 (or the pseudogene TRBV3-2) to TRBJ2-1; 14 bases are shared with TRBD2. Germline V gene sequence: CDR1 LGHDT, CDR2 YNNKEL (reference sequence). The CDR3 length is 15 residues. The V segment lost 4 bases and the J segment 9 bases; nucleotides outside the gene matches: 5. The CDR3, as DNA: TGTGCCAGCAGCCCAGGGACTAGCGGGAGCACTGAGCAGTTCTTC. Protein sequence: CASSPGTSGSTEQFF.

Remarks on this clone: The same CDR3 can be traced to other DNA sequences in this sample. The rearrangement links TRBV20-1 to TRBJ2-3; D not certain. V lost 6 bases and J lost 2, with 6 bases in between. This CDR3 spans 11 amino acids. Germline CDR1 DFQATT, CDR2 SNEGSKA (reference sequence). The CDR3 bases are TGCAGTGCCGAGGACACAGATACGCAGTATTTT. Its protein is CSAEDTDTQYF.

V and J are TRBV14 and TRBJ1-3, with no clear D. The germline CDR1 and CDR2 sequences are SGHDN and FVKESK. The CDR3 loop spans 14 amino acids. V dropped 8 bases and J dropped 0 bases, with 11 bases sitting between them. The CDR3 DNA is TGTGCCAGCGGCGGCCCTCTCTCTGGAAACACCATATATTTT. Residues: CASGGPLSGNTIYF.

The chain recombines TRBV5-1 with TRBJ2-1, with 7 nucleotides matching TRBD2. Germline V lookup: CDR1 SGHRS, CDR2 YFSETQ. With 3 bases clipped from V and 7 bases from J, the junction kept 4 bases outside the gene matches. There are 13 residues in the CDR3. The DNA for the CDR3 is TGCGCCAGCAGCTCCGGCGGGGGAAATGAGCAGTTCTTC. Translated: CASSSGGGNEQFF.

The V and J genes are TRBV28 and TRBJ1-1, with 9 bases aligning to TRBD1. Germline V CDR1 and CDR2: MDHEN, SYDVKM. V was clipped by 5 bases and J by 7 bases; unmatched bases: 8. The CDR3 spans 14 residues. The chain's CDR3 is CASSPGTGTSEAFF. The CDR3 DNA is TGTGCCAGCAGTCCCGGGACAGGGACAAGTGAAGCTTTCTTT.

The CDR3 here is CASSLRGINIQYF. CDR3 nucleotides: TGTGCCAGCAGTTTAAGGGGGATAAACATTCAGTACTTC. J is TRBJ2-4 and V is TRBV27; D possibly corresponds to TRBD1 (6 bases). The CDR3 length is 13 residues. V lost 2 bases and J lost 6, with 8 bases in between. In germline, CDR1 is MNHEY, CDR2 SMNVEV (reference sequence).

This clone was counted between two and nine times. The V and J genes are TRBV11-3 and TRBJ2-3; TRBD1 agrees at 8 bases. This CDR3 region has 16 residues. With V trimmed by 4 bases and J by 3 bases, 9 bases remained unmatched. The germline V gene has CDR1 SGHNT and CDR2 YENEEA. The CDR3 bases are TGTGCCAGCAGCTCAAATGGACAGGGCCGGACAGATACGCAGTATTTT. Translation gives CASSSNGQGRTDTQYF.

The chain combines TRBV21-1 with TRBJ2-1; TRBD2 is taken as the D call from the table, unchecked against the DNA. TRBV21-1 is assigned pseudogene status. The CDR3 is 14 amino acids. In DNA, the CDR3 is TGTGCCAGCTTCCTGACTAGATGGTACAATGAGCAGTTCTTC. Amino acids: CASFLTRWYNEQFF.

The chain joins TRBV19 to TRBJ2-6; 7 bases agree with TRBD2. Germline V gives CDR1 LNHDA, CDR2 SQIVND (reference sequence). The J segment lost 6 bases and the V segment lost 6 bases, leaving 11 bases of the junction unmatched. This CDR3 has 16 amino acids. The DNA of the CDR3 is TGTGCCAGTAGCACCGGGACTACCCCTTCGGCCAACGTCCTGACTTTC. It is translated as CASSTGTTPSANVLTF.

This clone was observed once. The chain joins TRBV4-2 to TRBJ1-3; D is perhaps TRBD1 (5 bases). CDR3 length: 16 residues. CDR1 and CDR2 (germline): LGHNA, YNFKEQ. Trimming took off 3 bases at V and 1 base at J, with 13 bases between the two ends. CDR3 amino acids: CASSQDTWTSGNTIYF. For the CDR3, the DNA is TGTGCCAGCAGCCAGGACACATGGACGTCTGGAAACACCATATATTTT.

This clone was seen just once. The chain has TRBV5-1 and TRBJ2-7; the match to TRBD1 covers 10 bases. CDR1 is SGHRS, CDR2 YFSETQ, per germline. This CDR3 is 14 amino acids long. With V trimmed by 1 base and J by 12 bases, 10 bases remained unmatched. The CDR3 protein is CASSLYGQGGESYF. DNA for the CDR3: TGCGCCAGCAGCTTGTACGGACAGGGGGGCGAATCGTACTTC.